These T cell receptor beta chains were read from a single sample in a study of PD-1 blockade in classical Hodgkin lymphoma. Produced via immunoSEQ multiplex PCR; TCRdb's table is partial and in-frame only. This table holds approximately 13,000 clones, about 90% found once. Sequenced material: peripheral blood mononuclear cells (PBMCs), taken at baseline. These receptors were taken from a human donor with classical Hodgkin lymphoma. Both conserved end residues are part of each CDR3. The D gene is left open where the match is weak. Size is stated for part of the rows, as once, few or many counts, or as a class when the clone is expanded.

V gene	D gene	clone size	J gene	CDR3 protein	CDR3 DNA
TRBV4-1	TRBD1	NA	TRBJ2-1	CASSFPRGSPTYNEQFF	TGCGCCAGCAGCTTCCCCAGGGGGTCCCCCACCTACAATGAGCAGTTCTTC
TRBV4-1	NA	NA	TRBJ1-1	CASSQGRGGMNTEAFF	TGCGCCAGCAGCCAGGGGCGGGGGGGCATGAACACTGAAGCTTTCTTT
TRBV9	NA	once	TRBJ1-5	CASSTGPLQPQHF	TGTGCCAGCAGCACGGGACCTTTGCAGCCCCAGCATTTT
TRBV11-2	TRBD1	NA	TRBJ2-6	CASSLEAPGGYTGANVLTF	TGTGCCAGCAGCTTAGAGGCCCCAGGGGGCTATACTGGGGCCAACGTCCTGACTTTC
TRBV11-2	NA	NA	TRBJ2-2	CASRHAPRGPELFF	TGTGCCAGCAGGCACGCCCCGAGGGGCCCCGAGCTGTTTTTT
TRBV27	NA	NA	TRBJ2-3	CASSFSGSTDTQYF	TGTGCCAGCAGTTTTTCAGGGAGCACAGATACGCAGTATTTT
TRBV27	NA	NA	TRBJ2-5	CASSLGPTARKETQYF	TGTGCCAGCAGTTTAGGGCCCACGGCACGAAAAGAGACCCAGTACTTC
TRBV10-2	NA	NA	TRBJ2-7	CASSPNWGEANYEQYF	TGCGCCAGCAGCCCCAATTGGGGGGAGGCGAACTACGAGCAGTACTTC
TRBV2	NA	NA	TRBJ2-1	CASSFVVGNEQFF	TGTGCCAGCAGTTTCGTCGTGGGGAATGAGCAGTTCTTC
TRBV4-2	TRBD2	NA	TRBJ2-7	CASSQDYSGPSYEQYF	TGTGCCAGCAGCCAAGATTATAGCGGGCCCTCCTACGAGCAGTACTTC
TRBV5-5	NA	NA	TRBJ1-2	CASSPRADYGYTF	TGTGCCAGCAGCCCGAGGGCGGACTATGGCTACACCTTC
TRBV1	NA	NA	TRBJ2-7	CTSSQRNVTGLVPVSYEQYF	TGCACCAGCAGCCAAAGGAACGTGACAGGGCTCGTACCCGTCTCCTACGAGCAGTACTTC
TRBV5-5	NA	once	TRBJ2-2	CASSLGPLAGELFF	TGTGCCAGCAGCTTGGGTCCACTAGCAGGGGAGCTGTTTTTT
TRBV7-2	NA	NA	TRBJ1-6	CASSLQGQGNSPLHF	TGTGCCAGCAGCTTACAGGGTCAGGGTAATTCACCCCTCCACTTT
TRBV6-1	NA	once	TRBJ1-5	CASTNQGRQPQHF	TGTGCCAGCACTAACCAGGGACGACAGCCCCAGCATTTT
TRBV7-9	NA	NA	TRBJ2-7	CASSLETYEQYF	TGTGCCAGCAGCTTAGAAACCTACGAGCAGTACTTC
TRBV6-6	TRBD1	NA	TRBJ1-2	CASTRNRGDYGYTF	TGTGCCAGCACTCGAAACAGGGGTGACTATGGCTACACCTTC